These 26 T cell receptor beta chains share one sample of origin, sequenced in a study of T-cell reconstitution after alpha-beta-depleted transplantation in children. TCRbeta library construction was performed incorporating unique molecular identifiers. TCRdb independently ran MiXCR on the PCR reads; one entry per CDR3 protein. Here the sample spans roughly 500,000 distinct CDR3 sequences, about 31% being singletons. The source was PBMCs from the stem cell graft donor, collected from the stem cell graft. The receptors originated from a human donor who donated a stem cell graft to a child with aplastic anemia.

This sequence joins TRBV27 and TRBJ1-5; D unclear. Trimming left V 8 bases short and J 3 bases short, with 14 bases between. The germline gives CDR1 MNHEY, CDR2 SMNVEV (reference sequence). CDR3 size: 14 residues. The chain's CDR3 is CASSLRENNQPQHF. The CDR3 DNA reads TGTGCCAGCTCTCTCCGGGAAAACAATCAGCCCCAGCATTTT.

Only a few counts were recorded for this clonotype. The V and J genes are TRBV29-1 and TRBJ1-1; D possibly corresponds to TRBD1 (5 bases). Germline assignment: CDR1 SQVTM and CDR2 ANQGSEA. The CDR3 has 14 residues. V was clipped by 3 bases and J by 7 bases, with 18 bases between them. The CDR3 is CSVDVGDTGVEAFF. The CDR3 coding sequence is TGCAGCGTTGATGTCGGGGATACAGGTGTTGAAGCTTTCTTT.

In its sample, this clonotype was seen a few times. One junction end disagrees with the germline gene, perhaps due to a read error. The chain carries TRBV12-3 or TRBV12-4 and TRBJ1-2; 8 bases are shared with TRBD1. This CDR3 is 11 amino acids long. The CDR3 reads CASSPGTGESF. DNA for the CDR3: TGTGCCAGCAGTCCCGGGACAGGAGAATCCTTC.

The rearrangement joins TRBV19 to TRBJ2-3, with D possibly TRBD1 on 6 matching bases. Germline-derived CDR1 and CDR2 are LNHDA and SQIVND (reference sequence). This CDR3 has 15 residues. Trimming left V 3 bases short and J 2 bases short, with 12 bases between. The CDR3 here is CASSMRQDSTDTQYF. The DNA for the CDR3 is TGTGCCAGTAGTATGCGACAGGACTCCACAGATACGCAGTATTTT.

In DNA, the CDR3 is TGTGCCAGCAGTTACACAGGACTTAGCTCCTACAATGAGCAGTTCTTC. Its protein is CASSYTGLSSYNEQFF. The genes are TRBV6-5 and TRBJ2-1; tentatively, D is TRBD1 or TRBD2 (5 bases each). Trimming shortened V by 2 bases and J by 0 bases, and 11 bases separated the two germline ends. CDR1 is MNHEY, CDR2 SVGAGI, per germline. This CDR3 is built from 16 residues.

The chain carries TRBV20-1 and TRBJ1-1; no definite D call. The germline V gene has CDR1 DFQATT and CDR2 SNEGSKA (reference sequence). Trimming took off 4 bases at V and 7 bases at J, with 16 bases between the two ends. This CDR3 spans 13 amino acids. CDR3 in DNA: TGCAGTGCTATTCCAAGACACCCCCTTGAAGCTTTCTTT. It codes for CSAIPRHPLEAFF.

The gene calls are TRBV3-1 and TRBJ2-2; D is tentatively TRBD1 or TRBD2 (5 bases each). Looked up from germline, CDR1 is LGHDT and CDR2 is YNNKEL (reference sequence). The CDR3 has 14 residues. The ends were cut back, 1 base at V and 4 bases at J, with 7 bases in the middle. The CDR3 DNA reads as TGTGCCAGCAGCCAAGTTGGGGGCACCGGGGAGCTGTTTTTT. Its translation: CASSQVGGTGELFF.

The J gene is TRBJ1-2, the V gene TRBV6-2 or TRBV6-3; 8 nucleotides line up with TRBD1. J gave up 7 bases and V 6 bases, and 7 bases lay outside the gene matches. This CDR3 is built from 13 residues. Germline V gene sequence: CDR1 MNHEY, CDR2 SVGEGT. The CDR3 region has the DNA TGTGCCAGCAGAACAGGGGGTCTGGGTGGCTACACCTTC. It translates to CASRTGGLGGYTF.

This clonotype was seen only once. The rearrangement uses TRBV4-2 and TRBJ2-7; TRBD1 matches at 12 bases. CDR1 and CDR2 from the germline V gene are LGHNA and YNFKEQ. J was trimmed by 5 bases and V by 4 bases; bases with no gene match: 6. The CDR3 runs 15 residues. CDR3 nucleotide sequence: TGTGCCAGCAGCCTCACCGGGACAGGGGGCGACGAGCAGTACTTC. Translation: CASSLTGTGGDEQYF.

J is TRBJ1-5 and V is TRBV18; D remains ambiguous. CDR3 length: 13 residues. CDR1 is KGHSH and CDR2 is LQKENI in the germline V gene. V was shortened by 5 bases and J by 3 bases, with 8 bases between the two germline ends. The CDR3 DNA reads TGTGCCAGCTCAGATGGGTTCAATCAGCCCCAGCATTTT. This sequence encodes CASSDGFNQPQHF.

This clonotype was counted only a few times. This chain links TRBV30 with TRBJ1-5, with D perhaps matching TRBD1 (5 bases). CDR1 and CDR2 (germline): GTSNPN, SVGIG (reference sequence). The V end lost 2 bases, the J end lost 4 bases, and 18 bases lay between the germline ends. The CDR3 runs to 16 residues. The CDR3 nucleotides are TGTGCCTGGAGTACCCCGGGACCACATATTAATCAGCCCCAGCATTTT. Amino acids: CAWSTPGPHINQPQHF.

The chain couples TRBV4-2 to TRBJ2-3; possible D gene TRBD2, 7 bases. CDR3 size: 15 residues. Germline V gene sequence: CDR1 LGHNA, CDR2 YNFKEQ. V was shortened by 7 bases and J by 2 bases, with 16 bases between the two germline ends. CDR3 nucleotide sequence: TGTGCCAGCAAGGGGGGGCCCACCCCCACAGATACGCAGTATTTT. Translated, it gives CASKGGPTPTDTQYF.

This chain joins TRBV11-2 and TRBJ2-7; the match to TRBD1 covers 9 bases. CDR3 length: 15 amino acids. Germline lookup yields CDR1 SGHAT and CDR2 FQNNGV. V was pared by 5 bases and J by 3 bases, with 8 bases of the junction left unmatched. DNA of the CDR3: TGTGCCAGCAGCCTCGACAGGGGGAAAATCTACGAGCAGTACTTC. Amino acid sequence: CASSLDRGKIYEQYF.

This chain uses TRBV12-3 or TRBV12-4 with TRBJ2-2; D might be TRBD1 or TRBD2, each matching 6 bases. Trimming removed 8 bases at V and 5 bases at J, with 15 bases between. The CDR3 length is 14 residues. In DNA form, the CDR3 reads TGTGCCAGCCTACCACGGGGGCAGACCGGGGAGCTGTTTTTT. This encodes CASLPRGQTGELFF.

This clonotype was recorded a few times. The V gene is TRBV14, the J gene TRBJ1-3, with D uncertain. Germline V gives CDR1 SGHDN, CDR2 FVKESK. V was trimmed by 0 bases and J by 0 bases, leaving 9 bases between them. This CDR3 comprises 16 residues. The DNA for the CDR3 is TGTGCCAGCAGCCAAGACCGAAGGCTCTCTGGAAACACCATATATTTT. The encoded protein is CASSQDRRLSGNTIYF.

The chain carries TRBV24-1 and TRBJ1-1; TRBD1 matches 7 bases. J gave up 3 bases and V 4 bases, and 10 bases lay outside the gene matches. This CDR3 comprises 16 residues. From germline, CDR1 is KGHDR and CDR2 SFDVKD. The CDR3 DNA sequence: TGTGCCACCAGTGACTCTAAGACAGGGCGGGACACTGAAGCTTTCTTT. Translated, it gives CATSDSKTGRDTEAFF.

This clonotype was seen only a few times. This chain uses TRBV12-3 or TRBV12-4 with TRBJ2-3; TRBD2 is a possible D gene (5 bases). CDR3 size: 15 residues. V shed 3 bases and J shed 2 bases, with 12 bases lying between them. This CDR3 reads CASSFNSGFTDTQYF. CDR3 in DNA: TGTGCCAGCAGTTTTAATTCGGGATTCACAGATACGCAGTATTTT.

In its sample, this clonotype was seen a few times. The chain links TRBV20-1 to TRBJ2-1, with 9 bases identical to TRBD2. The CDR3 is 16 residues long. Per the germline V gene, CDR1 is DFQATT and CDR2 is SNEGSKA (reference sequence). V lost 6 bases and J lost 3; bases outside the gene matches: 12. This chain's CDR3 is CSATNQRLAVYNEQFF. In DNA, the CDR3 is TGCAGTGCCACTAACCAGAGACTAGCGGTCTACAATGAGCAGTTCTTC.

This sequence joins TRBV3-1 and TRBJ1-1; a weak D match, TRBD1 (6 bases). Trimming removed 1 base at V and 5 bases at J, with 20 bases between. CDR1 is LGHDT, CDR2 YNNKEL, per germline (reference sequence). The CDR3 covers 17 residues. CDR3 DNA: TGTGCCAGCAGCCAAGGTATGGGCAGGGGTATGAGTACTGAAGCTTTCTTT. Protein product: CASSQGMGRGMSTEAFF.

This chain links TRBV9 with TRBJ2-7; D might be TRBD2 (6 bases). Germline CDR1 SGDLS, CDR2 YYNGEE. With 0 bases removed from V and 3 bases from J, the gap between germline ends came to 22 bases. CDR3 length equals 18 residues. CDR3 region: CASSVGALLTGGFYEQYF. The CDR3 DNA follows: TGTGCCAGCAGCGTAGGGGCCCTCCTGACCGGGGGATTCTACGAGCAGTACTTC.

The chain uses TRBV20-1 and TRBJ1-1; D call uncertain. Germline V CDR1 and CDR2: DFQATT, SNEGSKA (reference sequence). Trimming took 6 bases from V and 3 from J, leaving 8 bases between them. The CDR3 length is 11 residues. The CDR3 spells CSAKRYTEAFF. The CDR3 region has the DNA TGCAGTGCCAAACGTTACACTGAAGCTTTCTTT.

This clonotype occurred once. This chain links TRBV12-3 or TRBV12-4 with TRBJ1-4, with TRBD1 identical over 8 bases. The V gene end was trimmed by 2 bases and the J gene end by 10 bases; junction bases not matched to a gene: 6. The CDR3 runs 14 residues. CDR3 coding DNA: TGTGCCAGCAGTTTATCCGACAGGGGAGGAAAACTGTTTTTT. This codes for CASSLSDRGGKLFF.

V gene TRBV7-2 combines with J gene TRBJ2-3, with D tentatively TRBD2 (5 bases). Germline V gives CDR1 SGHTA, CDR2 FQGNSA. V lost 2 bases and J lost 5, with 14 bases in between. The length of the CDR3 is 15 residues. CDR3 bases: TGTGCCAGCAGCTTACGAGAAGGTCGGGGAGATACGCAGTATTTT. Its translation is CASSLREGRGDTQYF.

The J gene is TRBJ1-5, the V gene TRBV3-1, with a tentative D call TRBD1 (6 bases). Germline CDR1 is LGHDT and CDR2 is YNNKEL (reference sequence). CDR3 length: 14 amino acids. The V end was cut by 4 bases, the J end by 4 bases, with 11 bases between. DNA of the CDR3: TGTGCCAGCAGCCGGGGACATACAAATCAGCCCCAGCATTTT. Its protein is CASSRGHTNQPQHF.

The V call is TRBV7-2, the J call TRBJ1-5; no clear D. In germline, CDR1 is SGHTA, CDR2 FQGNSA. The CDR3 sequence is 14 residues long. The V end was cut by 0 bases, the J end by 4 bases, with 7 bases between. The CDR3 protein is CASSLAAVNQPQHF. The CDR3 nucleotides read TGTGCCAGCAGCTTAGCGGCTGTGAATCAGCCCCAGCATTTT.

A few counts support this clonotype. The chain links TRBV12-3 or TRBV12-4 to TRBJ2-7; 8 bases fit TRBD2. The CDR3 loop spans 13 amino acids. The ends lost 7 bases at V and 4 bases at J; junction bases unmatched: 6. In DNA, the CDR3 is TGTGCCAGCAAAGCGGGAGCGAATTACGAGCAGTACTTC. Encoded protein: CASKAGANYEQYF.